The 27 T cell receptor beta chains reported below all come from one sample, sequenced in a study of identical twins. TCRdb re-called the 5' RACE reads through MiXCR, storing one row per CDR3 protein. This sample carries about 280,000 distinct CDR3 sequences, under 9% of them seen once, and the ten largest clones take 2.1%. The same data also contributed to another study, on yellow fever vaccine responses in identical twins.

Sequenced sample: memory (CD45RO+) T cells sorted from blood. These receptors were obtained from a woman aged 18-30 years in good health.

The sample holds a few counts of this clonotype. The chain uses TRBV12-3 or TRBV12-4 and TRBJ1-6; D unclear. V lost 1 base and J 9 bases, leaving 10 bases between the germline ends. The CDR3 runs 14 residues. CDR3 bases: TGTGCCAGCAGTTTAGGGGGATCTGGTTCACCCCTCCACTTT. Its translation is CASSLGGSGSPLHF.

The chain carries TRBV19 and TRBJ2-2, with no clear D. CDR3 size: 12 residues. Trimming took off 5 bases at V and 8 bases at J, with 9 bases between the two ends. CDR1 and CDR2 (germline): LNHDA, SQIVND (reference sequence). CDR3 loop: CASSPHFGELFF. DNA for the CDR3: TGTGCCAGTAGTCCACACTTTGGGGAGCTGTTTTTT. Filled out from reference TRBV19 and TRBJ2-2, the complete variable domain reads DGGITQSPKYLFRKEGQNVTLSCEQNLNHDAMYWYRQDPGQGLRLIYYSQIVNDFQKGDIAEGYSVSREKKESFPLTVTSAQKNPTAFYLCASSPHFGELFFGEGSRLTVL.

The genes are TRBV20-1 and TRBJ1-5; D may be TRBD1 (5 bases). V was clipped by 3 bases and J by 7 bases, with 10 bases between them. Germline CDR1 is DFQATT and CDR2 is SNEGSKA (reference sequence). The CDR3 loop spans 12 amino acids. DNA of the CDR3: TGCAGTGCTAGGGAGGGGTTGCAGCCCCAGCATTTT. This encodes CSAREGLQPQHF.

This clonotype was detected ten times or more. CDR3 sequence reads: CATLGGASTGELFF. The DNA for the CDR3 is TGTGCCACCCTTGGGGGGGCGTCCACCGGGGAGCTGTTTTTT. The chain combines TRBV28 with TRBJ2-2; D perhaps matches TRBD2 (7 bases). The CDR3 extends over 14 amino acids. From germline, CDR1 is MDHEN and CDR2 SYDVKM. Trimming removed 10 bases at V and 4 bases at J, with 16 bases between. The full variable domain, its missing parts supplied by reference TRBV28 and TRBJ2-2, is DVKVTQSSRYLVKRTGEKVFLECVQDMDHENMFWYRQDPGLGLRLIYFSYDVKMKEKGDIPEGYSVSREKKERFSLILESASTNQTSMYLCATLGGASTGELFFGEGSRLTVL.

This clonotype has only a few counts. J is TRBJ2-3 and V is TRBV20-1, with TRBD2 matching 10 bases. J was trimmed by 2 bases and V by 0 bases; bases with no gene match: 17. The CDR3 sequence is 20 residues long. CDR1 is DFQATT, CDR2 SNEGSKA, per germline (reference sequence). The DNA for the CDR3 is TGCAGTGCTAGAGATCTCGGACTAGCGGTTCCCCGGGGGTTCACAGATACGCAGTATTTT. It specifies CSARDLGLAVPRGFTDTQYF.

This clonotype turned up a few times. This chain uses TRBV5-6 with TRBJ2-3; TRBD1 aligns across 8 bases. The CDR3 spans 17 residues. Trimming at V came to 0 bases and at J to 0 bases, leaving 6 bases not matched to a gene. Germline CDR1 SGHDT, CDR2 YYEEEE. This chain's CDR3 is CASSLEAGGRSTDTQYF. CDR3 sequence (DNA): TGTGCCAGCAGCTTGGAGGCAGGGGGCAGAAGCACAGATACGCAGTATTTT.

There are a few counts of this clonotype. The chain couples TRBV9 to TRBJ1-2; a possible D gene is TRBD1 (5 bases). This CDR3 contains 14 residues. Germline V CDR1 and CDR2: SGDLS, YYNGEE. Trimming pared 6 bases from V and 4 bases from J, leaving 16 bases between. CDR3 DNA sequence: TGTGCCAGCACCCCGACAGCAGAACTCTATGGCTACACCTTC. Its translation is CASTPTAELYGYTF.

The rearrangement joins TRBV3-1 to TRBJ2-1; D is unresolved. Trimming shortened V by 0 bases and J by 4 bases, and 10 bases separated the two germline ends. CDR3 length: 15 residues. CDR1 is LGHDT and CDR2 is YNNKEL in the germline V gene (reference sequence). CDR3 sequence (DNA): TGTGCCAGCAGCCAAGATCGGTTACTGTACAATGAGCAGTTCTTC. Translated: CASSQDRLLYNEQFF.

The sample holds many counts of this clonotype. The chain carries TRBV29-1 and TRBJ2-3; possible D gene TRBD1, 6 bases. Germline-derived CDR1 and CDR2 are SQVTM and ANQGSEA. The CDR3 runs 15 residues. V shed 4 bases and J shed 2 bases, with 16 bases lying between them. The CDR3 sequence: CSVAPSRGVTDTQYF. The CDR3 region has the DNA TGCAGCGTTGCCCCAAGCAGGGGAGTCACAGATACGCAGTATTTT.

The chain recombines TRBV28 with TRBJ2-7; D possibly corresponds to TRBD1 (6 bases). Trimming stripped 6 bases from V and 2 bases from J, with 20 bases between. CDR1 and CDR2 from the germline V gene are MDHEN and SYDVKM. This CDR3 region has 16 residues. CDR3 bases: TGTGCCAGCAGCCCCCCGACAGGCGAACCTACCTACGAGCAGTACTTC. This gives the protein CASSPPTGEPTYEQYF. The complete variable domain, with remaining parts taken from reference TRBV28 and TRBJ2-7, reads DVKVTQSSRYLVKRTGEKVFLECVQDMDHENMFWYRQDPGLGLRLIYFSYDVKMKEKGDIPEGYSVSREKKERFSLILESASTNQTSMYLCASSPPTGEPTYEQYFGPGTRLTVT.

This clonotype has more than one count but fewer than ten. The chain is built from TRBV7-9 and TRBJ2-1; 8 nucleotides align to TRBD1. V shed 11 bases, J shed 6 bases, and the junction held 9 bases outside the gene matches. The CDR3 runs 13 residues. Germline CDR1 reads SEHNR; CDR2 reads FQNEAQ (reference sequence). CDR3: CAGGQGLSNEQFF. CDR3 coding DNA: TGTGCCGGTGGACAGGGCCTCTCCAATGAGCAGTTCTTC.

The gene calls are TRBV18 and TRBJ2-1; D remains ambiguous. The germline V and J ends were trimmed by 6 bases and 4 bases, with 10 bases remaining between them. Germline V gene sequence: CDR1 KGHSH, CDR2 LQKENI. The CDR3 extends over 13 amino acids. The CDR3 loop reads CASSQTFYNEQFF. The CDR3 coding sequence is TGTGCCAGCTCGCAAACCTTTTACAATGAGCAGTTCTTC. The full variable domain, completed using reference TRBV18 and TRBJ2-1, is NAGVMQNPRHLVRRRGQEARLRCSPMKGHSHVYWYRQLPEEGLKFMVYLQKENIIDESGMPKERFSAEFPKEGPSILRIQQVVRGDSAAYFCASSQTFYNEQFFGPGTRLTVL.

The chain joins TRBV20-1 to TRBJ2-1; a weak D match, TRBD1 (5 bases). This CDR3 has 16 residues. Trimming shortened V by 0 bases and J by 3 bases, and 15 bases separated the two germline ends. CDR1 DFQATT and CDR2 SNEGSKA come from the germline V gene (reference sequence). CDR3 DNA: TGCAGTGCTAGAGATCCCGTCCGAGACAGCTACAATGAGCAGTTCTTC. It translates to CSARDPVRDSYNEQFF.

This chain connects TRBV11-3 to TRBJ2-3; 14 positions match TRBD2. CDR3 length equals 16 residues. Germline CDR1 SGHNT, CDR2 YENEEA. Trimming at V came to 5 bases and at J to 5 bases, leaving 6 bases not matched to a gene. The CDR3 DNA reads as TGTGCCAGCAGCACGGGACTAGCGGGAGTTCAAGATACGCAGTATTTT. It encodes CASSTGLAGVQDTQYF.

The chain couples TRBV7-9 to TRBJ2-1; tentatively, D is TRBD1 (8 bases). The CDR3 sequence is 14 residues long. From germline, CDR1 is SEHNR and CDR2 FQNEAQ (reference sequence). V lost 3 bases and J 12 bases, leaving 18 bases between the germline ends. This chain's CDR3 is CASSLATGGGTQFF. As DNA, the CDR3 is TGTGCCAGCAGCTTGGCAACAGGGGGGGGAACGCAGTTCTTC.

V gene TRBV4-1 combines with J gene TRBJ2-2; D is ambiguous. Germline V lookup: CDR1 MGHRA, CDR2 YSYEKL. This CDR3 contains 16 residues. Trimming shortened V by 5 bases and J by 0 bases, and 13 bases separated the two germline ends. This chain's CDR3 is CASSLWSAANTGELFF. The CDR3 DNA is TGCGCCAGCAGCTTATGGTCGGCGGCGAACACCGGGGAGCTGTTTTTT.

There are a few counts of this clonotype. The genes are TRBV7-2 and TRBJ2-1; possibly TRBD1 or TRBD2 for D (6 bases each). The CDR3 contains 17 residues. Trimming shortened V by 5 bases and J by 5 bases, and 22 bases separated the two germline ends. In germline, CDR1 is SGHTA, CDR2 FQGNSA. CDR3 DNA: TGTGCCAGCAGCCCCTGGACAAGGGGGGAGATCCACAATGAGCAGTTCTTC. The encoded protein is CASSPWTRGEIHNEQFF.

This clonotype was found a few times. A much larger clonotype is one base distant, so this may be a read error. This chain links TRBV3-1 with TRBJ2-3, with a possible D match to TRBD2 (6 bases). Trimming took off 7 bases at V and 1 base at J, with 15 bases between the two ends. Germline V gene sequence: CDR1 LGHDT, CDR2 YNNKEL (reference sequence). The CDR3 spans 15 residues. The CDR3 DNA follows: TGTGCCAGCACCCCATCTAGCGTGGGCACAGATACGCAGTATTTT. The encoded protein is CASTPSSVGTDTQYF.

The genes are TRBV10-3 and TRBJ2-3; D possibly corresponds to TRBD2 (6 bases). Germline V gene sequence: CDR1 ENHRY, CDR2 SYGVKD. This CDR3 has 18 amino acids. The V gene lost 4 bases and the J gene lost 2 bases, with 22 bases spanning the gap. DNA of the CDR3: TGTGCCATCAGTGCGTTCGCGGGGTTGCGATCCATCACAGATACGCAGTATTTT. It translates to CAISAFAGLRSITDTQYF.

This CDR3 reads CASRETGELFF. In DNA form, the CDR3 reads TGTGCCAGCAGAGAAACCGGGGAGCTGTTTTTT. The chain joins TRBV2 to TRBJ2-2; D unclear. This CDR3 comprises 11 residues. Germline V gene lookup returns CDR1 SNHLY and CDR2 FYNNEI. The V and J ends lost 6 bases and 5 bases respectively, with 4 bases between them.

The V call is TRBV6-1, the J call TRBJ2-5; D gene unclear. V lost 2 bases to trimming and J lost 2 bases, with 6 bases between them. The CDR3 runs to 13 residues. Germline CDR1 and CDR2: MNHNS and SASEGT. The CDR3: CASSEWPQETQYF. In DNA, the CDR3 is TGTGCCAGCAGTGAATGGCCTCAAGAGACCCAGTACTTC.

This clonotype was counted at least ten times. This chain joins TRBV6-4 and TRBJ2-1, with TRBD2 identical over 7 bases. The junction had 7 bases not matched to a gene; V was cut back by 3 bases and J by 2 bases. Germline-derived CDR1 and CDR2 are MRHNA and SNTAGT. The CDR3 runs to 16 residues. The CDR3 sequence is CASSDSGRGTYNEQFF. As DNA, the CDR3 is TGTGCCAGCAGTGATAGCGGGCGGGGAACCTACAATGAGCAGTTCTTC.

There are a few counts of this clonotype. This chain uses TRBV18 with TRBJ2-1; 10 bases agree with TRBD2. V shed 1 base, J shed 10 bases, and the junction held 10 bases outside the gene matches. Germline lookup yields CDR1 KGHSH and CDR2 LQKENI. This CDR3 comprises 16 residues. In nucleotides, the CDR3 is TGTGCCAGCTCACCACAGGGGACTAGCGCCCAGTCGGAGCAGTTCTTC. Residues: CASSPQGTSAQSEQFF.

The sample holds many counts of this clonotype. The J gene is TRBJ1-1, the V gene TRBV12-3 or TRBV12-4; no firm D call. CDR3 size: 13 residues. Trimming pared 2 bases from V and 2 bases from J, leaving 6 bases between. This chain's CDR3 is CASSLLRNTEAFF. The CDR3 nucleotides are TGTGCCAGCAGTTTACTACGTAACACTGAAGCTTTCTTT.

A word on this clonotype: This may arise from a read error, as a much more abundant clone is one base away. The chain combines TRBV12-3 or TRBV12-4 with TRBJ2-1; TRBD2 matches 9 bases. Trimming took 4 bases from V and 12 from J; bases not matched to a gene: 10. The CDR3 is 14 residues long. CDR3 bases: TGTGCCAGCAGTTCCGAACTAGCGGGCATCGGGCAGTTCTTC. Translating gives CASSSELAGIGQFF.

This clonotype appeared many times. The chain recombines TRBV27 with TRBJ2-3; 10 bases line up with TRBD1. The CDR3 spans 15 residues. Trimming cost V 6 bases and J 4 bases; bases outside gene matches: 7. Germline V gene sequence: CDR1 MNHEY, CDR2 SMNVEV (reference sequence). CDR3 DNA: TGTGCCAGCAGCGACAGGGGGCATCATGCAGATACGCAGTATTTT. Translating it yields CASSDRGHHADTQYF.

The CDR3 coding sequence is TGCGCCAGCAGCGCCGGGACAGGGGATGAAAAACTGTTTTTT. This sequence encodes CASSAGTGDEKLFF. This rearrangement joins TRBV5-1 to TRBJ1-4; 10 nucleotides line up with TRBD1. V shed 4 bases, J shed 6 bases, and the junction held 3 bases outside the gene matches. The germline CDR1 and CDR2 sequences are SGHRS and YFSETQ. The CDR3 sequence is 14 residues long.